Listed below are T cell receptor beta chains from one sample, sequenced in a study of T cell repertoires in cytomegalovirus infection. TCRdb re-called the reads with MiXCR, one entry per CDR3 protein. The top ten clones hold roughly 4.8% of a sample with fewer than 200,000 distinct CDR3 sequences, roughly 9.8% of them seen once. Sequencing was carried out using PBMCs. The receptors here all came from a human donor in good health (CMV status not recorded). Some clones in this sample may be carry-over from other donors' samples. The CDR3 runs from the conserved cysteine through the conserved F or W. D genes are given only for firm matches. Rows give clone size only sometimes, using once, few, many, or a class for an expanded clone.

j_call: TRBJ2-1
v_call: TRBV18
clone_size: NA
d_call: TRBD2
cdr3_aa: CASSRSGSISYNEQFF
cdr3_nt: TGTGCCAGCTCACGGAGCGGGAGTATATCCTACAATGAGCAGTTCTTC

j_call: TRBJ2-7
v_call: TRBV7-2
clone_size: many
d_call: NA
cdr3_aa: CASSSPKGGGAYEQYF
cdr3_nt: TGTGCCAGCAGCTCCCCCAAAGGGGGCGGGGCCTACGAGCAGTACTTC

j_call: TRBJ2-3
v_call: TRBV7-9
clone_size: many
d_call: TRBD1
cdr3_aa: CASSFHPSGQVSTDTQYF
cdr3_nt: TGTGCCAGCAGCTTCCACCCTTCCGGACAGGTCAGCACAGATACGCAGTATTTT

j_call: TRBJ1-5
v_call: TRBV30
clone_size: NA
d_call: NA
cdr3_aa: CAWSVQRGQPQHF
cdr3_nt: TGTGCCTGGAGTGTACAGAGGGGTCAGCCCCAGCATTTT

j_call: TRBJ2-3
v_call: TRBV7-2
clone_size: NA
d_call: NA
cdr3_aa: CASSYSGDTQYF
cdr3_nt: TGTGCCAGCAGCTATAGCGGCGATACGCAGTATTTT

j_call: TRBJ2-3
v_call: TRBV27
clone_size: few
d_call: TRBD2
cdr3_aa: CASSLEAGGYTDTQYF
cdr3_nt: TGTGCCAGCAGTTTAGAAGCGGGAGGATATACAGATACGCAGTATTTT

j_call: TRBJ1-1
v_call: TRBV6-1
clone_size: many
d_call: NA
cdr3_aa: CASSAREGITEAFF
cdr3_nt: TGTGCCAGCAGTGCCCGCGAAGGAATAACTGAAGCTTTCTTT

j_call: TRBJ2-1
v_call: TRBV28
clone_size: few
d_call: NA
cdr3_aa: CASSWSQSNEQFF
cdr3_nt: TGTGCCAGCAGTTGGTCTCAATCTAATGAGCAGTTCTTC

j_call: TRBJ1-5
v_call: TRBV6-1
clone_size: many
d_call: TRBD1
cdr3_aa: CASREGQDSAKPQHF
cdr3_nt: TGTGCCAGCAGAGAAGGACAGGACAGTGCTAAGCCCCAGCATTTT

j_call: TRBJ2-2
v_call: TRBV7-9
clone_size: many
d_call: NA
cdr3_aa: CASSPLGTGELFF
cdr3_nt: TGTGCCAGCAGCCCTCTAGGGACCGGGGAGCTGTTTTTT

j_call: TRBJ1-5
v_call: TRBV27
clone_size: NA
d_call: NA
cdr3_aa: CASRSSQGVPNQPQHF
cdr3_nt: TGTGCCAGCAGATCCTCTCAGGGTGTCCCAAATCAGCCCCAGCATTTT

j_call: TRBJ2-5
v_call: TRBV29-1
clone_size: once
d_call: TRBD1
cdr3_aa: CSAEPNRGETQYF
cdr3_nt: TGCAGCGCCGAGCCAAACAGGGGTGAGACCCAGTACTTC

j_call: TRBJ1-1
v_call: TRBV7-2
clone_size: many
d_call: NA
cdr3_aa: CASSQSGGVTEAFF
cdr3_nt: TGTGCCAGCAGCCAGTCGGGAGGGGTCACTGAAGCTTTCTTT

j_call: TRBJ2-7
v_call: TRBV20-1
clone_size: many
d_call: NA
cdr3_aa: CSAPRGAYEQYF
cdr3_nt: TGCAGTGCCCCAAGGGGGGCTTACGAGCAGTACTTC

j_call: TRBJ2-2
v_call: TRBV4-1
clone_size: many
d_call: TRBD2
cdr3_aa: CASSPPIASGITGELFF
cdr3_nt: TGCGCCAGCAGCCCGCCCATCGCTAGCGGAATCACCGGGGAGCTGTTTTTT

j_call: TRBJ2-5
v_call: TRBV7-8
clone_size: many
d_call: NA
cdr3_aa: CASRAFLAGKVETQYF
cdr3_nt: TGTGCCAGCAGGGCGTTCCTAGCAGGGAAAGTAGAGACCCAGTACTTC

j_call: TRBJ1-2
v_call: TRBV4-3
clone_size: many
d_call: TRBD1
cdr3_aa: CASSQDRGTAYVLGYTF
cdr3_nt: TGCGCCAGCAGCCAAGATCGGGGGACAGCCTATGTGTTGGGCTACACCTTC

j_call: TRBJ2-7
v_call: TRBV20-1
clone_size: NA
d_call: NA
cdr3_aa: CSAPLLGPLGEQYF
cdr3_nt: TGCAGTGCTCCCCTCTTAGGACCTCTCGGGGAGCAGTACTTC

j_call: TRBJ2-7
v_call: TRBV10-3
clone_size: few
d_call: TRBD2
cdr3_aa: CAISGTSGNEQYF
cdr3_nt: TGTGCCATCAGTGGGACTAGCGGGAACGAGCAGTACTTC

j_call: TRBJ2-5
v_call: TRBV2
clone_size: NA
d_call: NA
cdr3_aa: CASGLEKETQYF
cdr3_nt: TGTGCCTCAGGACTTGAGAAGGAGACCCAGTACTTC

j_call: TRBJ1-1
v_call: TRBV5-4
clone_size: many
d_call: NA
cdr3_aa: CASSEGFEAFF
cdr3_nt: TGTGCCAGCAGCGAAGGGTTTGAAGCTTTCTTT

j_call: TRBJ1-2
v_call: TRBV9
clone_size: NA
d_call: NA
cdr3_aa: CASSVEDSYGYTF
cdr3_nt: TGTGCCAGCAGCGTAGAGGACAGTTATGGCTACACCTTC

j_call: TRBJ2-3
v_call: TRBV7-9
clone_size: many
d_call: NA
cdr3_aa: CASSLLDWIQDTQYF
cdr3_nt: TGTGCCAGCAGCCTCCTGGACTGGATTCAAGATACGCAGTATTTT

j_call: TRBJ2-7
v_call: TRBV6-6
clone_size: many
d_call: NA
cdr3_aa: CASSYSTVRAGDPYEQYF
cdr3_nt: TGTGCCAGCAGTTACTCGACAGTTCGAGCGGGCGACCCATACGAGCAGTACTTC

j_call: TRBJ2-1
v_call: TRBV6-2/TRBV6-3
clone_size: many
d_call: TRBD2
cdr3_aa: CASSYPSGKYNEQFF
cdr3_nt: TGTGCCAGCAGTTACCCTAGCGGGAAGTACAATGAGCAGTTCTTC

j_call: TRBJ1-4
v_call: TRBV7-2
clone_size: many
d_call: NA
cdr3_aa: CASSLGWGGAQGEKLFF
cdr3_nt: TGTGCCAGCAGCTTAGGCTGGGGAGGGGCTCAGGGTGAAAAACTGTTTTTT

j_call: TRBJ2-3
v_call: TRBV20-1
clone_size: few
d_call: NA
cdr3_aa: CSARLGDTQYF
cdr3_nt: TGCAGTGCTAGGCTGGGTGATACGCAGTATTTT

j_call: TRBJ1-2
v_call: TRBV29-1
clone_size: few
d_call: TRBD1
cdr3_aa: CSVEGRDRSLWGYTF
cdr3_nt: TGCAGCGTTGAAGGCCGGGACAGGTCCCTTTGGGGCTACACCTTC

j_call: TRBJ1-5
v_call: TRBV7-2
clone_size: many
d_call: TRBD1
cdr3_aa: CASSRDRGGFQPQHF
cdr3_nt: TGTGCCAGCAGCCGAGACAGGGGAGGTTTTCAGCCCCAGCATTTT

j_call: TRBJ2-3
v_call: TRBV7-2
clone_size: many
d_call: NA
cdr3_aa: CASSLWDDLSTDTQYF
cdr3_nt: TGTGCCAGCAGCTTATGGGATGACCTAAGCACAGATACGCAGTATTTT

j_call: TRBJ2-2
v_call: TRBV7-9
clone_size: many
d_call: NA
cdr3_aa: CASSPVPFRANKDTGELFF
cdr3_nt: TGTGCCAGCAGCCCAGTCCCGTTTCGAGCGAACAAAGACACCGGGGAGCTGTTTTTT

j_call: TRBJ2-7
v_call: TRBV7-2
clone_size: many
d_call: NA
cdr3_aa: CASSLAGDYEQYF
cdr3_nt: TGTGCCAGCAGCTTAGCGGGGGACTACGAGCAGTACTTC

j_call: TRBJ2-2
v_call: TRBV6-2/TRBV6-3
clone_size: many
d_call: TRBD1
cdr3_aa: CASSTGGASTGELFF
cdr3_nt: TGTGCCAGCAGTACAGGGGGCGCTTCCACCGGGGAGCTGTTTTTT

j_call: TRBJ1-1
v_call: TRBV7-3
clone_size: many
d_call: NA
cdr3_aa: CASSPSRSTEAFF
cdr3_nt: TGTGCCAGCAGCCCGAGTAGGAGTACTGAAGCTTTCTTT

j_call: TRBJ2-4
v_call: TRBV7-6
clone_size: many
d_call: NA
cdr3_aa: CASSLGSKNIQYF
cdr3_nt: TGTGCCAGCAGCTTGGGATCCAAAAACATTCAGTACTTC

j_call: TRBJ1-1
v_call: TRBV6-2/TRBV6-3
clone_size: many
d_call: NA
cdr3_aa: CASSYSTSTGRSFF
cdr3_nt: TGTGCCAGCAGTTACTCCACCTCGACAGGACGCTCTTTCTTT

j_call: TRBJ1-1
v_call: TRBV6-1
clone_size: many
d_call: NA
cdr3_aa: CASSSQVNTEAFF
cdr3_nt: TGTGCCAGCAGTAGTCAGGTGAACACTGAAGCTTTCTTT

j_call: TRBJ2-2
v_call: TRBV7-2
clone_size: many
d_call: NA
cdr3_aa: CASTRQVTGELFF
cdr3_nt: TGTGCCAGCACACGACAGGTCACCGGGGAGCTGTTTTTT

j_call: TRBJ2-1
v_call: TRBV12-3/TRBV12-4
clone_size: few
d_call: NA
cdr3_aa: CASSQGSYNEQFF
cdr3_nt: TGTGCCAGCAGTCAGGGCTCCTACAATGAGCAGTTCTTC

j_call: TRBJ1-1
v_call: TRBV7-9
clone_size: many
d_call: NA
cdr3_aa: CASTPMWGVPEAFF
cdr3_nt: TGTGCCAGCACCCCCATGTGGGGGGTTCCTGAAGCTTTCTTT

j_call: TRBJ1-2
v_call: TRBV10-3
clone_size: NA
d_call: TRBD1
cdr3_aa: CAISETGAYGYTF
cdr3_nt: TGTGCCATCAGTGAAACAGGGGCCTATGGCTACACCTTC

j_call: TRBJ1-5
v_call: TRBV7-9
clone_size: many
d_call: NA
cdr3_aa: CASSLAPLGISNQPQHF
cdr3_nt: TGTGCCAGCAGCTTAGCGCCTTTGGGGATTAGCAATCAGCCCCAGCATTTT

j_call: TRBJ2-2
v_call: TRBV6-6
clone_size: many
d_call: NA
cdr3_aa: CASSWEGQANTGELFF
cdr3_nt: TGTGCCAGCAGTTGGGAGGGACAGGCTAACACCGGGGAGCTGTTTTTT

j_call: TRBJ2-5
v_call: TRBV15
clone_size: NA
d_call: NA
cdr3_aa: CATSRDTETQYF
cdr3_nt: TGTGCCACCAGCAGAGATACGGAGACCCAGTACTTC

j_call: TRBJ1-6
v_call: TRBV7-2
clone_size: many
d_call: TRBD1
cdr3_aa: CASSLAQGDSPLHF
cdr3_nt: TGTGCCAGCAGCTTAGCACAGGGGGATTCACCCCTCCACTTT

j_call: TRBJ1-2
v_call: TRBV28
clone_size: few
d_call: NA
cdr3_aa: CASIASGYGYTF
cdr3_nt: TGTGCCAGCATTGCCAGTGGGTATGGCTACACCTTC

j_call: TRBJ1-1
v_call: TRBV11-2
clone_size: many
d_call: NA
cdr3_aa: CASRAQTGANTEAFF
cdr3_nt: TGTGCCAGCAGGGCCCAGACGGGGGCGAACACTGAAGCTTTCTTT

j_call: TRBJ1-4
v_call: TRBV6-2/TRBV6-3
clone_size: NA
d_call: NA
cdr3_aa: CASSSRQIQPTNEKLFF
cdr3_nt: TGTGCCAGCAGTTCCCGACAAATCCAGCCAACTAATGAAAAACTGTTTTTT

j_call: TRBJ2-2
v_call: TRBV5-4
clone_size: few
d_call: NA
cdr3_aa: CASNFRQNTGELFF
cdr3_nt: TGTGCCAGCAACTTTCGGCAAAACACCGGGGAGCTGTTTTTT

j_call: TRBJ2-1
v_call: TRBV7-2
clone_size: many
d_call: TRBD1
cdr3_aa: CASSSGTGAQGYNEQFF
cdr3_nt: TGTGCCAGCAGCTCCGGCACAGGGGCGCAGGGATACAATGAGCAGTTCTTC

j_call: TRBJ2-1
v_call: TRBV27
clone_size: NA
d_call: NA
cdr3_aa: CASRRESDSNEQFF
cdr3_nt: TGTGCCAGCAGGCGTGAAAGCGATAGCAATGAGCAGTTCTTC

j_call: TRBJ2-7
v_call: TRBV7-3
clone_size: many
d_call: TRBD1
cdr3_aa: CASSSTGTGGIYEQYF
cdr3_nt: TGTGCCAGCAGCTCAACGGGGACAGGGGGTATCTACGAGCAGTACTTC